This T cell receptor beta chain was captured in a study of blood T cell repertoires in COVID-19. Per the original data handling: By means of reference gene primer amplification, nucleated cell counts were estimated. Clones were read by immunoSEQ multiplex PCR, and TCRdb kept only the in-frame ones, dropping some. For V, J and clone size, that table is used; D and trimming come from the DNA. The sample holds some 78,000 clones, around 87% seen once. Germline values: CDR1 LNHDA, CDR2 SQIVND (reference sequence). J gave up 2 bases and V 6 bases, and 16 bases lay outside the gene matches. CDR3 length equals 18 residues.

The sequence was collected from a woman of 80 years or more with active or convalescent COVID-19. Material for sequencing was peripheral blood. This chain uses TRBV19 with TRBJ1-2; 9 bases are shared with TRBD1. The CDR3 DNA is TGTGCCAGTAGCTCACACGGGACAGGGCAGGGAAGGAACTATGGCTACACCTTC. Its protein is CASSSHGTGQGRNYGYTF. Combining the CDR3 with reference TRBV19 and TRBJ1-2 gives the whole variable domain DGGITQSPKYLFRKEGQNVTLSCEQNLNHDAMYWYRQDPGQGLRLIYYSQIVNDFQKGDIAEGYSVSREKKESFPLTVTSAQKNPTAFYLCASSSHGTGQGRNYGYTFGSGTRLTVV.